This T cell receptor beta chain was identified during a study of blood T cell repertoires in COVID-19. At the level of the study: Collection of acute and convalescent COVID-19 samples took place in the United States, Italy and Spain. T cells, B-cell-depleted T cells, or PBMCs supplied cDNA or gDNA.

Germline V lookup: CDR1 SGHDN, CDR2 FVKESK. The CDR3 sequence is 15 residues long. Trimming at V came to 4 bases and at J to 3 bases, leaving 7 bases not matched to a gene. The authors' processing: Quantification of nucleated cells was approximated via reference gene primer amplification. Libraries were prepared by immunoSEQ multiplex PCR; TCRdb keeps only in-frame clonotypes and omits some of them. That table gives V, J and clone size, and the DNA gave D and trimming. The sample lists 65,000 to 80,000 clones, approximately 87% occurring once. The sequencing input was peripheral blood. The chain couples TRBV14 to TRBJ1-1, with 8 bases matching TRBD1. The source of this sequence is a man older than 75 in a cohort sampled during active COVID-19. The CDR3 DNA follows: TGTGCCAGCAGCCCCGCCCGACAGGGGTACACTGAAGCTTTCTTT. This gives the protein CASSPARQGYTEAFF.